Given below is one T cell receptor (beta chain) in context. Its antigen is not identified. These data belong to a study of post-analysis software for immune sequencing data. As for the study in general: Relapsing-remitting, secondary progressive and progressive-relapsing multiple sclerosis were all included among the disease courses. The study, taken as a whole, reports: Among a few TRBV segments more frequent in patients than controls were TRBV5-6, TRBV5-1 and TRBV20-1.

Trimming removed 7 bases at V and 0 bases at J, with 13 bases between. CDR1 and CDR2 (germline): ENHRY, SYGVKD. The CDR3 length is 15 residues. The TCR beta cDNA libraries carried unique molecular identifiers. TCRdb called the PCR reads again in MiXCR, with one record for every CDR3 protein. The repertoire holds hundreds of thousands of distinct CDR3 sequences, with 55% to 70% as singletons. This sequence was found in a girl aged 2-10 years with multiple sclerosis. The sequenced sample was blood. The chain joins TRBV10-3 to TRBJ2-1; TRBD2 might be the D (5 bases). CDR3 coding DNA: TGTGCCATCAACGTAGCGCCAAGCTCCTACAATGAGCAGTTCTTC. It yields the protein CAINVAPSSYNEQFF.